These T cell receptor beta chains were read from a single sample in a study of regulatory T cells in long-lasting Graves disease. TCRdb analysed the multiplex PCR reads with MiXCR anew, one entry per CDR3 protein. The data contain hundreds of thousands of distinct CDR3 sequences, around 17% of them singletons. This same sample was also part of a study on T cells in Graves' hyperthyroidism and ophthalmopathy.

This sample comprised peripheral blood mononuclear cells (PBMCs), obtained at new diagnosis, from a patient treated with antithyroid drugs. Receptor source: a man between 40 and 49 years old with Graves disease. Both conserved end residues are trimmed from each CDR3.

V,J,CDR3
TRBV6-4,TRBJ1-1,ASSEDRGSEAF
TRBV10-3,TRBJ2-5,AISESAGGETQY
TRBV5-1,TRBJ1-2,ASSWVPQGPSNYGYT
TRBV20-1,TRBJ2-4,SAIGKNIQY
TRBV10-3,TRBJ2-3,AISAPSGGRTDTQY
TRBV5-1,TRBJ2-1,ASRRPGQDSEQF
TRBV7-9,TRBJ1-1,ASSRTPNTEAF
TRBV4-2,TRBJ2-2,ASSAIRGGAGELF
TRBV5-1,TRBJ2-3,ASSLDSDTQY
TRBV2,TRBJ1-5,ASSRGGGRQPQH
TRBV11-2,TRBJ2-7,AISDPGQEVRYEQY
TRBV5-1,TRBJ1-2,ASREGQGNYGYT
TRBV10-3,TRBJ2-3,AISESRGQGEVRDTQY
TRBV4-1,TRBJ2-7,ASSQGGLVPYEQY
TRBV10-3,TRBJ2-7,ATKDRGDEQY
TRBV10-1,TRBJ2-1,ASSDGGPAGGHTGNEQF
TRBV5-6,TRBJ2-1,ASSFKYNEQF
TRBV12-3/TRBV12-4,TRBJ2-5,ASSLALGGGQETQY
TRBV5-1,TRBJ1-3,ASSPQDSGNTIY
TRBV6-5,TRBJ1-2,ASSYSFRAPNYGYT
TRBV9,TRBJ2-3,ASSVVGGQSVDTQY
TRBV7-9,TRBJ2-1,ASSLYGGYNEQF
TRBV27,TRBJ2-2,ASSPGVGDTGELF
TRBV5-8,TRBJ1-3,ASSRDSLSSGNTIY
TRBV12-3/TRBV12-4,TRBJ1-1,ASSFRGEAF
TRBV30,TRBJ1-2,AWSIHWVYGYT
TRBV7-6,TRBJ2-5,ASSLSGGKETQY
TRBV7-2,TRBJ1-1,ASSPPRNTEAF
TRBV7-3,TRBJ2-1,ASSPESGTTNNEQF
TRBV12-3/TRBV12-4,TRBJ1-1,ASSPGTGMNTEAF
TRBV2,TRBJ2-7,ASTPQSSYEQY
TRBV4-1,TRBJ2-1,ASSQDPAAGAYNEQF
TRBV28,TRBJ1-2,ASSLLPDRSGYT
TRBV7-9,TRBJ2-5,ASSLAQETQY
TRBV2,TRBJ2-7,ASTRGQGSSYEQY
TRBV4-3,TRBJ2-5,ASSQDYRGGFTGETQY
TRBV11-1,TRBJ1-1,ASSFRGAGTTEAF
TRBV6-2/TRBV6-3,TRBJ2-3,ASSPGRHLGPDTQY
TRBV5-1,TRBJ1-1,ASSLGQGIRFHTEAF
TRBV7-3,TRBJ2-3,ASSRGTSGAGDTQY
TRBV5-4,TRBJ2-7,ASSHLAGGEDEQY
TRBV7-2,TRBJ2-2,ASSAAKARELF
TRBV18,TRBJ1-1,ASSPLDRNTEAF
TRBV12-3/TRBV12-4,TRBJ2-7,ASSTRRGAYEQY
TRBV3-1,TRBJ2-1,ASSQVFSGGGSYNEQF
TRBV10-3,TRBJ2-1,ATATSGGDNEQF
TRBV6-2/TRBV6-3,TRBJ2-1,ASSVSEQGRF
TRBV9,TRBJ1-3,ASSVGDTGNTIY
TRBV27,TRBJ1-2,ASSPTGFTNYGYT
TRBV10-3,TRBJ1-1,AISESTQGHTEAF
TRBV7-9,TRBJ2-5,ASSPISPGLAETQY
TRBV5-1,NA,ASSSQAGETQY
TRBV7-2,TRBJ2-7,ASSQTSGRKQY
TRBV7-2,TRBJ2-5,ASSSSGDLEETQY
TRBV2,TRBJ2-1,ASSEVGGRYNEQF
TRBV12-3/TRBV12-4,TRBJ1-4,ASRGTGGMGKLF